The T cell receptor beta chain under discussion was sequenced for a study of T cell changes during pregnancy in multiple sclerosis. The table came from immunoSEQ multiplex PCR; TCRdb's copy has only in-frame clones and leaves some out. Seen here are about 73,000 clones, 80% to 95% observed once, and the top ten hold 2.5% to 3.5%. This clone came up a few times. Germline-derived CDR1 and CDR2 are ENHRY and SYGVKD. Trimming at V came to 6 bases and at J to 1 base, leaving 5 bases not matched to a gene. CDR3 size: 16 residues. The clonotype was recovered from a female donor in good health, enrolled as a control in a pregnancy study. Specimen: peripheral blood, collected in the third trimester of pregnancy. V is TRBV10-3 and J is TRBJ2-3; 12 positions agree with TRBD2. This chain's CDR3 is CAIRPSGRDGTDTQYF. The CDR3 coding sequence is TGTGCCATCAGACCTAGCGGGAGGGATGGCACAGATACGCAGTATTTT.